One and the same sample provided the 28 T cell receptor beta chains below, sequenced in a study of identical twins. TCRdb analysed the 5' RACE reads with MiXCR anew, one entry per CDR3 protein. The table has hundreds of thousands of distinct CDR3 sequences, less than 7% seen once; the top ten hold approximately 1.6%. The material sequenced was naive T cells sorted from blood. These receptor sequences come from a young man in good health.

The chain uses TRBV9 and TRBJ2-1; TRBD2 aligns across 8 bases. Germline V gene lookup returns CDR1 SGDLS and CDR2 YYNGEE. With V trimmed by 3 bases and J by 13 bases, 12 bases remained unmatched. The CDR3 extends over 14 amino acids. This CDR3 is CASSDEMVAGLQFF. CDR3 DNA: TGTGCCAGCAGCGACGAAATGGTAGCGGGACTCCAGTTCTTC.

J is TRBJ1-1 and V is TRBV30; D ambiguous. The V gene lost 2 bases and the J gene lost 7 bases, with 14 bases spanning the gap. The CDR3 spans 13 residues. CDR1 is GTSNPN, CDR2 SVGIG, per germline (reference sequence). The CDR3 nucleotides read TGTGCCTGGAGTACACAGAGGACTGTTGAAGCTTTCTTT. Protein: CAWSTQRTVEAFF.

The sample holds a few counts of this clonotype. V usage is TRBV14 and J usage is TRBJ2-2; no reliable D call. Germline lookup yields CDR1 SGHDN and CDR2 FVKESK. This CDR3 comprises 17 residues. V was cut by 0 bases and J by 5 bases, with 16 bases left in between. CDR3 residues: CASSQDQTDLKTGELFF. In nucleotides, the CDR3 is TGTGCCAGCAGCCAAGATCAAACCGATCTAAAGACCGGGGAGCTGTTTTTT.

This clonotype has ten or more counts. One end of the junction does not line up with germline, which may come from a read error. V is TRBV5-6 and J is TRBJ2-1; D assignment may be TRBD1 or TRBD2 (7 bases each). From germline, CDR1 is SGHDT and CDR2 YYEEEE. The CDR3 is made up of 12 amino acids. DNA of the CDR3: TGTGCCAGCAGCCCCCCCGACAGGGAGGGTGCCTTC. This translates into CASSPPDREGAF.

In this sample, this clonotype turned up many times. The chain recombines TRBV7-2 with TRBJ2-1; D assignment may be TRBD1 or TRBD2 (5 bases each). The CDR3 totals 15 residues. V lost 5 bases to trimming and J lost 0 bases, with 11 bases between them. Germline CDR1 and CDR2: SGHTA and FQGNSA. CDR3: CASSPRDHSYNEQFF. The CDR3 coding sequence is TGTGCCAGCAGCCCCCGGGACCACTCCTACAATGAGCAGTTCTTC.

The V and J genes are TRBV5-1 and TRBJ1-6, with TRBD1 as a possible D gene (5 bases). Germline CDR1 is SGHRS and CDR2 is YFSETQ. V lost 0 bases and J 9 bases, leaving 7 bases between the germline ends. This CDR3 spans 13 amino acids. The CDR3 protein is CASSLDRSSPLHF. The CDR3 DNA reads TGCGCCAGCAGCTTGGACAGGTCTTCACCCCTCCACTTT.

This clonotype was picked up a small number of times. The chain recombines TRBV7-9 with TRBJ2-1, with 9 bases identical to TRBD1. V gave up 4 bases and J gave up 3 bases; unmatched junction bases: 7. CDR1 and CDR2 (germline): SEHNR, FQNEAQ (reference sequence). The CDR3 sequence is 16 residues long. The CDR3 sequence: CASSSRTGDIYNEQFF. Here the CDR3 DNA reads TGTGCCAGCAGCTCCCGGACAGGGGATATCTACAATGAGCAGTTCTTC.

This clonotype was detected many times. The J gene is TRBJ2-5, the V gene TRBV25-1; D is unresolved. Germline V CDR1 and CDR2: MGHDK, SYGVNS. CDR3 size: 15 residues. V was pared by 1 base and J by 3 bases, with 12 bases between. The CDR3 loop reads CASSESGAPEETQYF. The CDR3 bases are TGTGCCAGCAGTGAATCCGGCGCGCCCGAAGAGACCCAGTACTTC. Looking up the rest from reference TRBV25-1 and TRBJ2-5 gives the full variable domain: EADIYQTPRYLVIGTGKKITLECSQTMGHDKMYWYQQDPGMELHLIHYSYGVNSTEKGDLSSESTVSRIRTEHFPLTLESARPSHTSQYLCASSESGAPEETQYFGPGTRLLVL.

This clonotype was observed at least ten times. The chain uses TRBV20-1 and TRBJ2-2, with a weak D call TRBD1 (6 bases). The CDR3 loop spans 17 amino acids. In germline, CDR1 is DFQATT, CDR2 SNEGSKA (reference sequence). Trimming took 0 bases from V and 5 from J, leaving 19 bases between them. This CDR3 is CSARDRVLGRGTGELFF. The CDR3 nucleotides are TGCAGTGCTAGAGATAGGGTGTTAGGCAGGGGAACCGGGGAGCTGTTTTTT.

This clonotype was counted ten times or more. The chain uses TRBV5-1 and TRBJ1-1; TRBD1 might be the D (5 bases). Per germline, CDR1 SGHRS and CDR2 YFSETQ. V lost 1 base and J lost 1, with 11 bases in between. The CDR3 has 15 residues. CDR3 nucleotides: TGCGCCAGCAGCTTGTGGGAGGGGAAGAACACTGAAGCTTTCTTT. This gives the protein CASSLWEGKNTEAFF.

This clonotype was recorded at least ten times. The rearrangement uses TRBV11-2 and TRBJ2-2; possibly TRBD1 for D (5 bases). V lost 6 bases, J lost 5 bases, and 10 bases lay in between. The germline CDR1 and CDR2 sequences are SGHAT and FQNNGV. CDR3 length: 13 amino acids. The CDR3 DNA reads as TGTGCCAGCAGGGATCAGGGAACCGGGGAGCTGTTTTTT. Amino acid sequence: CASRDQGTGELFF.

Ten or more counts support this clonotype. The rearrangement joins TRBV28 to TRBJ2-3; TRBD2 might be the D (5 bases). The V gene lost 3 bases and the J gene lost 3 bases, with 13 bases spanning the gap. This CDR3 is built from 15 residues. CDR1 and CDR2 from the germline V gene are MDHEN and SYDVKM. The CDR3 loop reads CASSFRLARTDTQYF. CDR3 DNA sequence: TGTGCCAGCAGTTTCCGGCTAGCTCGGACAGATACGCAGTATTTT.

This clonotype was counted many times. This chain connects TRBV5-1 to TRBJ2-1, with D possibly TRBD1 on 6 matching bases. The germline CDR1 and CDR2 sequences are SGHRS and YFSETQ. This CDR3 has 14 residues. V was shortened by 0 bases and J by 5 bases, with 9 bases between the two germline ends. CDR3 nucleotide sequence: TGCGCCAGCAGCTTGGTAGGGGGAGACAATGAGCAGTTCTTC. Its translation is CASSLVGGDNEQFF.

This clonotype occurred a few times. The gene calls are TRBV27 and TRBJ2-1, with D possibly matching TRBD2 (5 bases). CDR3 size: 13 residues. The V end lost 5 bases, the J end lost 10 bases, and 15 bases lay between the germline ends. The germline V gene encodes CDR1 MNHEY and CDR2 SMNVEV (reference sequence). CDR3 sequence: CASSLPGNSEQFF. The CDR3 DNA is TGTGCCAGCAGTCTACCGGGGAACAGCGAGCAGTTCTTC.

This clonotype was picked up a small number of times. The V gene is TRBV7-6, the J gene TRBJ2-7; D could derive from TRBD1 or TRBD2 (6 bases each). The CDR3 sequence is 16 residues long. Germline-derived CDR1 and CDR2 are SGHVS and FNYEAQ. V lost 4 bases and J lost 4, with 20 bases in between. The chain's CDR3 is CASSSYPRGRWYEQYV. In DNA, the CDR3 is TGTGCCAGCAGCTCCTACCCGAGGGGGAGGTGGTACGAGCAGTACGTC.

This clonotype has ten or more counts. The chain recombines TRBV20-1 with TRBJ1-4; D gene unclear. V shed 2 bases and J shed 0 bases, with 10 bases lying between them. Germline CDR1 is DFQATT and CDR2 is SNEGSKA (reference sequence). The CDR3 length is 15 residues. The CDR3 sequence: CSARSIGATNEKLFF. In DNA, the CDR3 is TGCAGTGCTAGATCAATCGGTGCAACTAATGAAAAACTGTTTTTT.

At least ten counts were recorded for this clonotype. The gene calls are TRBV12-3 or TRBV12-4 and TRBJ2-1; D possibly corresponds to TRBD2 (5 bases). There are 16 residues in the CDR3. The germline V and J ends were trimmed by 4 bases and 0 bases, with 13 bases remaining between them. The CDR3 protein is CASSSGSVLSYNEQFF. The CDR3 bases are TGTGCCAGCAGTTCGGGAAGCGTACTCTCCTACAATGAGCAGTTCTTC.

This clonotype was counted many times. The chain combines TRBV24-1 with TRBJ2-1, with D tentatively TRBD1 (6 bases). The length of the CDR3 is 15 residues. V lost 4 bases, J lost 8 bases, and 17 bases lay in between. Germline V gives CDR1 KGHDR, CDR2 SFDVKD. The CDR3 is CATSDSGGWGDEQFF. The CDR3, as DNA: TGTGCCACCAGTGACTCTGGGGGCTGGGGAGATGAGCAGTTCTTC.

This clonotype was counted only a few times. The chain couples TRBV6-1 to TRBJ2-1, with D tentatively TRBD1 (5 bases). Trimming stripped 5 bases from V and 8 bases from J, with 16 bases between. The CDR3 sequence is 14 residues long. The germline V gene has CDR1 MNHNS and CDR2 SASEGT. CDR3 in amino acids: CASSQPGASDEQFF. CDR3 nucleotide sequence: TGTGCCAGCAGTCAACCTGGGGCCTCTGATGAGCAGTTCTTC.

This clonotype was counted many times. The chain has TRBV5-1 and TRBJ2-7; D remains unclear. Trimming removed 4 bases at V and 6 bases at J, with 14 bases between. The CDR3 spans 13 residues. Germline loops: CDR1 SGHRS, CDR2 YFSETQ. CDR3: CASSPDWETEQYV. The CDR3 DNA follows: TGCGCCAGCAGCCCCGACTGGGAAACCGAGCAGTACGTC.

This clonotype has ten or more counts. The genes are TRBV29-1 and TRBJ1-2, with 9 bases aligning to TRBD1. This CDR3 has 14 amino acids. The J segment lost 2 bases and the V segment lost 6 bases, leaving 7 bases of the junction unmatched. Germline CDR1 is SQVTM and CDR2 is ANQGSEA. DNA of the CDR3: TGCAGCGTACAAACCGGGACAGGGAACTATGGCTACACCTTC. This encodes CSVQTGTGNYGYTF.

This clonotype was seen at least ten times. The CDR3 coding sequence is TGTGCCAGCAGCCAAGATAATTACGAGCAGTACTTC. Its protein product is CASSQDNYEQYF. The chain combines TRBV4-2 with TRBJ2-7; unclear D gene. The germline V gene encodes CDR1 LGHNA and CDR2 YNFKEQ. CDR3 length equals 12 residues. V dropped 0 bases and J dropped 4 bases, with 4 bases sitting between them.

This clonotype was seen a handful of times. The V and J genes are TRBV20-1 and TRBJ2-1; a weak D match, TRBD2 (5 bases). Germline assignment: CDR1 DFQATT and CDR2 SNEGSKA (reference sequence). CDR3 length: 12 residues. V was clipped by 4 bases and J by 8 bases, with 12 bases between them. CDR3 loop: CSATDFSHEQFF. DNA for the CDR3: TGCAGTGCTACGGACTTCTCTCATGAGCAGTTCTTC.

In this sample, this clonotype turned up a few times. One junction end does not reproduce the germline sequence, and a read error may be involved. The genes are TRBV7-8 and TRBJ1-2, with 7 bases aligning to TRBD1. The germline CDR1 and CDR2 sequences are SGHVS and FQNEAQ. The CDR3 is made up of 15 amino acids. CDR3: CASSFSLGGGYGYTF. CDR3 DNA: TGTGCCAGCAGCTTCTCCTTGGGAGGGGGCTATGGCTATACCTTC.

This chain joins TRBV7-2 and TRBJ2-2, with 7 bases that match TRBD2. Germline V lookup: CDR1 SGHTA, CDR2 FQGNSA. After removal of 5 bases from V and 3 bases from J, the junction contained 6 bases not matched to a gene. This CDR3 is 15 amino acids long. DNA of the CDR3: TGTGCCAGCAGCCCCACGGGAGGCCACACCGGGGAGCTGTTTTTT. This codes for CASSPTGGHTGELFF.

This clonotype has a count of ten or more. The chain carries TRBV28 and TRBJ2-2; tentatively, D is TRBD1 (5 bases). V shed 10 bases and J shed 5 bases, with 17 bases lying between them. The CDR3 has 14 amino acids. Germline CDR1 MDHEN, CDR2 SYDVKM. The CDR3 sequence is CATGRAPRTGELFF. The CDR3 coding sequence is TGTGCCACCGGCAGGGCCCCGAGGACCGGGGAGCTGTTTTTT.

In its sample, this clonotype was seen a few times. The rearrangement links TRBV12-3 or TRBV12-4 to TRBJ2-5, with 7 bases aligning to TRBD2. J was trimmed by 5 bases and V by 5 bases; bases with no gene match: 5. The CDR3 totals 13 residues. DNA for the CDR3: TGTGCCAGCAGTCCGGAGGGAGGGGAGACCCAGTACTTC. Protein: CASSPEGGETQYF.

The table lists this clonotype with a few counts. The chain is built from TRBV7-8 and TRBJ2-1, with 11 bases matching TRBD2. The CDR3 has 17 residues. Germline V gene data show CDR1 as SGHVS and CDR2 as FQNEAQ. The V segment lost 2 bases and the J segment 4 bases; nucleotides outside the gene matches: 7. CDR3 DNA sequence: TGTGCCAGCAGCTTAAGCCTAGCGGGAGGTACTTACAATGAGCAGTTCTTC. The encoded protein is CASSLSLAGGTYNEQFF.